The 22 T cell receptor beta chains in this list originate from one sample, sequenced in a study of molecular identifiers for immune sequencing clone quantification (dated by TCRdb to 2016 to 2018). Libraries were made using PCR. TCRdb lists the instrument as Illumina HiSeq 4000. TCRdb itself trimmed the public reads at Q25 with fastp, ran MiXCR and retained productive beta chains. Rows with a matching CDR3 protein are joined into one entry that keeps the most common DNA and genes. Across this sample there are some 650,000 distinct CDR3 sequences, with nearly 20% seen only once. The top ten constitute about 0.9% of the sample. Sequenced material: naive CD8+ T cells from blood, with Jurkat cell RNA spiked in. The cell subset or site label corresponds to: FACS-sorted CD8+CD4-CCR7+CD45RA+ naive T cells. Source of these receptors: a human donor in good health. Some libraries in this study had Jurkat cell RNA spiked in.

In this sample, this clonotype turned up many times. The rearrangement uses TRBV4-3 and TRBJ1-1; possible D gene TRBD1, 5 bases. The CDR3 length is 18 residues. Looked up from germline, CDR1 is LGHNA and CDR2 is YSLEER. Trimming took off 0 bases at V and 1 base at J, with 18 bases between the two ends. The CDR3 sequence is CASSQDFNPAGTNTEAFF. The CDR3 DNA is TGCGCCAGCAGCCAAGATTTCAACCCAGCAGGGACGAACACTGAAGCTTTCTTT.

This clonotype has a count of ten or more. The gene calls are TRBV28 and TRBJ2-7; D is unresolved. Germline V gene data show CDR1 as MDHEN and CDR2 as SYDVKM. V was pared by 5 bases and J by 6 bases, with 8 bases between. The CDR3 length is 11 residues. CDR3 in amino acids: CASSPRTEQYF. The CDR3 DNA reads TGTGCCAGCAGTCCGCGGACCGAGCAGTACTTC.

This clonotype was counted at least ten times. The chain recombines TRBV12-5 with TRBJ2-3; D is undetermined. V shed 4 bases and J shed 4 bases, with 12 bases lying between them. Germline V gene sequence: CDR1 LGHNT, CDR2 FRNRAP. This CDR3 comprises 14 residues. In DNA form, the CDR3 reads TGTGCTAGTGGTTCCAGTGAGGTGCCAGATACGCAGTATTTT. Its translation is CASGSSEVPDTQYF. Drawing the rest from reference TRBV12-5 and TRBJ2-3, the complete variable domain is DARVTQTPRHKVTEMGQEVTMRCQPILGHNTVFWYRQTMMQGLELLAYFRNRAPLDDSGMPKDRFSAEMPDATLATLKIQPSEPRDSAVYFCASGSSEVPDTQYFGPGTRLTVL.

This clonotype turned up a few times. V gene TRBV11-2 combines with J gene TRBJ1-1, with a weak D call TRBD1 (6 bases). Germline V gene lookup returns CDR1 SGHAT and CDR2 FQNNGV. The CDR3 is 16 amino acids. Trimming took 2 bases from V and 3 from J, leaving 16 bases between them. The CDR3: CASSLRGDDTDTEAFF. The CDR3 DNA is TGTGCCAGCAGCTTAAGGGGGGACGATACGGACACTGAAGCTTTCTTT.

This clonotype was seen many times. V and J are TRBV29-1 and TRBJ2-5, with 8 bases fitting TRBD2. Germline V gives CDR1 SQVTM, CDR2 ANQGSEA. With V trimmed by 5 bases and J by 5 bases, 13 bases remained unmatched. This CDR3 comprises 15 residues. The CDR3 is CSVNGLARSSETQYF. The CDR3, as DNA: TGCAGCGTTAACGGACTAGCAAGATCGTCCGAGACCCAGTACTTC. Supplemented by reference TRBV29-1 and TRBJ2-5, the full variable domain reads SAVISQKPSRDICQRGTSLTIQCQVDSQVTMMFWYRQQPGQSLTLIATANQGSEATYESGFVIDKFPISRPNLTFSTLTVSNMSPEDSSIYLCSVNGLARSSETQYFGPGTRLLVL.

At least ten counts were recorded for this clonotype. J is TRBJ1-4 and V is TRBV20-1, with 8 nucleotides matching TRBD1. The germline V gene encodes CDR1 DFQATT and CDR2 SNEGSKA (reference sequence). The CDR3 sequence is 15 residues long. J was trimmed by 8 bases and V by 0 bases; bases with no gene match: 8. The CDR3 DNA sequence: TGCAGTGCTAGAGATAGGGGACAGGTTGGGGAAAAACTGTTTTTT. Its protein is CSARDRGQVGEKLFF.

This clonotype was observed at least ten times. The chain has TRBV6-5 and TRBJ1-5; a weak D match, TRBD1 (6 bases). This CDR3 contains 15 residues. Germline CDR1 is MNHEY and CDR2 is SVGAGI. The V and J ends lost 0 bases and 4 bases respectively, with 10 bases between them. This chain's CDR3 is CASSYSHRGNQPQHF. The CDR3 nucleotides are TGTGCCAGCAGTTACTCGCATAGGGGGAATCAGCCCCAGCATTTT.

The chain joins TRBV12-3 or TRBV12-4 to TRBJ2-1; TRBD2 might be the D (6 bases). The CDR3 has 14 amino acids. Trimming took 6 bases from V and 8 from J, leaving 17 bases between them. CDR3 region: CASSFERERYEQFF. In nucleotides, the CDR3 is TGTGCCAGCAGCTTTGAACGGGAGCGGTATGAGCAGTTCTTC.

This clonotype appeared many times. The CDR3 DNA sequence: TGTGCCAGCAGCGACGGGACTGCCCTCCGCGAGCAGTACTTC. It codes for CASSDGTALREQYF. This rearrangement joins TRBV5-6 to TRBJ2-7, with D perhaps TRBD2 (6 bases). The CDR3 covers 14 residues. Trimming shortened V by 4 bases and J by 6 bases, and 17 bases separated the two germline ends. CDR1 is SGHDT, CDR2 YYEEEE, per germline. The full variable domain, rest sourced from reference TRBV5-6 and TRBJ2-7, is DAGVTQSPTHLIKTRGQQVTLRCSPKSGHDTVSWYQQALGQGPQFIFQYYEEEERQRGNFPDRFSGHQFPNYSSELNVNALLLGDSALYLCASSDGTALREQYFGPGTRLTVT.

V usage is TRBV7-9 and J usage is TRBJ1-5, with a weak D call TRBD1 (6 bases). Between the trimmed V and J ends, which lost 3 bases and 2 bases, there was a span of 11 bases. The CDR3 contains 15 residues. Germline lookup yields CDR1 SEHNR and CDR2 FQNEAQ (reference sequence). The CDR3 coding sequence is TGTGCCAGCAGCTTCACAGGGTTGGGCAATCAGCCCCAGCATTTT. This codes for CASSFTGLGNQPQHF.

Many counts were recorded for this clonotype. V is TRBV4-1 and J is TRBJ2-1; D not resolved. V shed 3 bases and J shed 4 bases, with 4 bases lying between them. In germline, CDR1 is MGHRA, CDR2 YSYEKL. This CDR3 contains 12 residues. The CDR3 protein is CASSQQYNEQFF. CDR3 nucleotides: TGCGCCAGCAGCCAGCAGTACAATGAGCAGTTCTTC.

This clonotype was seen at least ten times. The rearrangement joins TRBV7-6 to TRBJ2-5, with D possibly TRBD2 on 7 matching bases. Germline CDR1 reads SGHVS; CDR2 reads FNYEAQ. The CDR3 runs to 16 residues. Trimming left V 1 base short and J 4 bases short, with 16 bases between. The CDR3 DNA sequence: TGTGCCAGCAGCTTAGTTACGGGGGGCGGAGGAGAGACCCAGTACTTC. Translated: CASSLVTGGGGETQYF.

CDR3 bases: TGTGCCAGTAGTATTAGGCAATTGGGCCTCCCAATTTATAATTCACCCCTCCACTTT. It yields the protein CASSIRQLGLPIYNSPLHF. The chain has TRBV19 and TRBJ1-6, with D unresolved. V lost 3 bases, J lost 4 bases, and 22 bases lay in between. The CDR3 length is 19 residues. Germline V gene sequence: CDR1 LNHDA, CDR2 SQIVND (reference sequence).

This clonotype was counted once. A read error may be the cause here, since a much bigger clone is one base away. The chain combines TRBV10-3 with TRBJ2-7; a possible D gene is TRBD2 (5 bases). Per the germline V gene, CDR1 is ENHRY and CDR2 is SYGVKD. The CDR3 runs 13 residues. DNA of the CDR3: TGTACCATCAGTGGTTGGGAGTCCGACGAGCAGTACTTC. Translating it yields CTISGWESDEQYF.

The CDR3 nucleotides read TGTGCCAGCAGTTTCTTTGGGACAGGGGGCTACGAGCAGTACTTC. Translated: CASSFFGTGGYEQYF. This chain links TRBV27 with TRBJ2-7; 11 bases align to TRBD1. Germline lookup yields CDR1 MNHEY and CDR2 SMNVEV (reference sequence). This CDR3 comprises 15 residues. J lost 3 bases, V lost 3 bases, and 4 bases had no gene match.

In this sample, this clonotype turned up many times. The chain has TRBV15 and TRBJ1-2; D call uncertain. CDR1 is LNHNV and CDR2 is YYDKDF in the germline V gene (reference sequence). The CDR3 runs 13 residues. V lost 3 bases to trimming and J lost 4 bases, with 9 bases between them. The CDR3, as DNA: TGTGCCACCAGCAGCGCCGGGATCTATGGCTACACCTTC. Translated, it gives CATSSAGIYGYTF.

This clonotype has ten or more counts. V and J are TRBV20-1 and TRBJ2-7, with TRBD2 matching over 9 bases. Germline trimming cut 3 bases from V and 6 bases from J; bases unmatched to any gene: 12. Germline V gives CDR1 DFQATT, CDR2 SNEGSKA (reference sequence). CDR3 length: 15 residues. The CDR3 region has the DNA TGCAGTGCTAGCTCCTATCAGCGGGGGGCTCTCGAGCAGTACTTC. Protein sequence: CSASSYQRGALEQYF.

Ten or more counts support this clonotype. V gene TRBV4-2 combines with J gene TRBJ2-7; D may match TRBD1 or TRBD2 (5 bases each). The V end was cut by 2 bases, the J end by 2 bases, with 13 bases between. The CDR3 has 15 residues. From germline, CDR1 is LGHNA and CDR2 YNFKEQ. The CDR3 nucleotides are TGTGCCAGCAGCCAAACCGGGACCTCTGCCTACGAGCAGTACTTC. It codes for CASSQTGTSAYEQYF.

As concerns this clonotype: A much more abundant neighbour one base away suggests this may be a read error. The genes are TRBV4-1 and TRBJ2-7; no clear D. Trimming took off 4 bases at V and 2 bases at J, with 15 bases between the two ends. The CDR3 contains 15 residues. Germline V CDR1 and CDR2: MGHRA, YSYEKL. The CDR3 sequence is CASSRAPGSTYEQYF. For the CDR3, the DNA is TGCGCCAGCAGCCGAGCTCCCGGTTCTACCTACGAGCAGTACTTC.

This clonotype was observed once. Compared with germline, one end of the junction differs, possibly owing to a read error. In DNA, the CDR3 is TGTGCCAACAGTGATTTGACCAGCGGGGAGTACAATGAGCAGTTCTTC. Amino acid sequence: CANSDLTSGEYNEQFF. The gene calls are TRBV2 and TRBJ2-1, with TRBD2 matching over 7 bases. CDR1 is SNHLY and CDR2 is FYNNEI in the germline V gene. The CDR3 is 16 amino acids. Filled out from reference TRBV2 and TRBJ2-1, the complete variable domain reads EPEVTQTPSHQVTQMGQEVILRCVPISNHLYFYWYRQILGQKVEFLVSFYNNEISEKSEIFDDQFSVERPDGSNFTLKIRSTKLEDSAMYFCANSDLTSGEYNEQFFGPGTRLTVL.

This clonotype appeared many times. CDR3 in amino acids: CAWSIQGQPQHF. In nucleotides, the CDR3 is TGTGCCTGGAGTATACAGGGTCAGCCCCAGCATTTT. The V call is TRBV30, the J call TRBJ1-5, with TRBD1 as a possible D gene (6 bases). The CDR3 length is 12 residues. The V gene lost 2 bases and the J gene lost 6 bases, with 8 bases spanning the gap. The germline V gene encodes CDR1 GTSNPN and CDR2 SVGIG (reference sequence).

To note about this clonotype: A much more abundant neighbour one base away suggests this may be a read error. The genes are TRBV4-3 and TRBJ1-2; D is ambiguous. Looked up from germline, CDR1 is LGHNA and CDR2 is YSLEER. The CDR3 loop spans 13 amino acids. CDR3 coding DNA: TGCCCCAGCAGCCTTGCAGCAAACTATGGCTACACCTTC. Translated, it gives CPSSLAANYGYTF.